The 30 T cell receptor beta chains given below trace back to one sample, sequenced in a study of CD8 T cells in ankylosing spondylitis. General study points: Blood from ankylosing spondylitis patients appeared to carry a characteristic eight-variant TCR beta motif.

TCRdb redid the calling of the 5' RACE reads with MiXCR, one entry per CDR3 protein. The table includes 400,000 to 450,000 distinct CDR3 sequences, 17% detected once. Antigen specificity for these receptors is unknown. Sample: blood, either unsorted or a sorted T cell fraction (not recorded which). The receptor source for this set is a male donor with ankylosing spondylitis.

This clonotype was counted only a few times. The chain uses TRBV19 and TRBJ1-1; D is uncertain. The CDR3 is made up of 11 amino acids. V shed 6 bases and J shed 5 bases, with 7 bases lying between them. CDR1 and CDR2 (germline): LNHDA, SQIVND (reference sequence). CDR3 sequence (DNA): TGTGCCAGTAGGATTCGGACTGAAGCTTTCTTT. This translates into CASRIRTEAFF.

This clonotype was seen only a few times. This chain uses TRBV7-2 with TRBJ2-7; D may be TRBD1 (6 bases). Germline-derived CDR1 and CDR2 are SGHTA and FQGNSA. V was clipped by 5 bases and J by 3 bases, with 23 bases between them. The CDR3 runs to 17 residues. The CDR3 loop is CASSPRAATGGNYEQYF. The DNA of the CDR3 is TGTGCCAGCAGCCCTAGAGCGGCGACAGGTGGAAACTACGAGCAGTACTTC.

The chain couples TRBV7-2 to TRBJ2-1, with D perhaps matching TRBD1 (6 bases). The CDR3 covers 15 residues. Germline V lookup: CDR1 SGHTA, CDR2 FQGNSA. Trimming cost V 5 bases and J 3 bases, with 14 bases left between them. The CDR3 protein is CASSPDSYNYNEQFF. The CDR3, as DNA: TGTGCCAGCAGCCCGGACAGTTACAACTACAATGAGCAGTTCTTC.

This clonotype was counted between two and nine times. CDR3 DNA sequence: TGTGCCAGCAGCTTAACGGGATTTCGAAGCTCCTACAATGAGCAGTTCTTC. Protein product: CASSLTGFRSSYNEQFF. The rearrangement links TRBV7-3 to TRBJ2-1, with unresolved D. Trimming took off 0 bases at V and 0 bases at J, with 12 bases between the two ends. This CDR3 comprises 17 residues. CDR1 and CDR2 (germline): SGHTA, FQGTGA.

The J gene is TRBJ2-1, the V gene TRBV24-1; possibly TRBD1 for D (5 bases). The germline V gene encodes CDR1 KGHDR and CDR2 SFDVKD. Trimming removed 2 bases at V and 2 bases at J, with 15 bases between. The CDR3 runs to 17 residues. The CDR3 is CATSDSTGQSPYNEQFF. For the CDR3, the DNA is TGTGCCACCAGTGATTCAACAGGACAAAGCCCCTACAATGAGCAGTTCTTC.

The V gene is TRBV5-1, the J gene TRBJ2-1, with D hard to call. Trimming removed 0 bases at V and 9 bases at J, with 16 bases between. CDR1 is SGHRS and CDR2 is YFSETQ in the germline V gene. The CDR3 loop spans 15 amino acids. The CDR3: CASSLGIAELGEQFF. Written as DNA, the CDR3 is TGCGCCAGCAGCTTGGGCATTGCCGAATTAGGTGAGCAGTTCTTC. The full variable domain, with the rest looked up from reference TRBV5-1 and TRBJ2-1, is KAGVTQTPRYLIKTRGQQVTLSCSPISGHRSVSWYQQTPGQGLQFLFEYFSETQRNKGNFPGRFSGRQFSNSRSEMNVSTLELGDSALYLCASSLGIAELGEQFFGPGTRLTVL.

In its sample, this clonotype was seen a few times. The V call is TRBV18, the J call TRBJ2-7, with 10 bases that match TRBD1. V lost 3 bases to trimming and J lost 6 bases; unmatched junction nucleotides: 5. The germline gives CDR1 KGHSH, CDR2 LQKENI. CDR3 length equals 14 residues. CDR3 in DNA: TGTGCCAGCTCACCCGACAGGGGGCGACCCGAGCAGTACTTC. Amino acid sequence: CASSPDRGRPEQYF.

V is TRBV7-9 and J is TRBJ2-2; D is possibly TRBD1 or TRBD2 (5 bases each). V lost 4 bases and J lost 4, with 10 bases in between. This CDR3 comprises 14 residues. CDR1 SEHNR and CDR2 FQNEAQ come from the germline V gene (reference sequence). The CDR3, as DNA: TGTGCCAGCAGCTCCCGGGACCCCACCGGGGAGCTGTTTTTT. It specifies CASSSRDPTGELFF. The whole variable domain, remainder taken from reference TRBV7-9 and TRBJ2-2, is DTGVSQNPRHKITKRGQNVTFRCDPISEHNRLYWYRQTLGQGPEFLTYFQNEAQLEKSRLLSDRFSAERPKGSFSTLEIQRTEQGDSAMYLCASSSRDPTGELFFGEGSRLTVL.

This clonotype was counted between two and nine times. V gene TRBV27 combines with J gene TRBJ1-5, with 7 bases that match TRBD1. The CDR3 runs to 16 residues. V was clipped by 3 bases and J by 10 bases; unmatched bases: 15. The V gene's germline CDR1 is MNHEY and CDR2 SMNVEV (reference sequence). Here the CDR3 reads CASSLDRFLAKKPQHF. Written as DNA, the CDR3 is TGTGCCAGCAGTTTGGACAGGTTCCTAGCAAAGAAACCCCAGCATTTT.

This clonotype was observed at least ten times. The chain combines TRBV29-1 with TRBJ2-5; D is undetermined. Trimming cost V 3 bases and J 4 bases, with 9 bases left between them. The length of the CDR3 is 12 residues. Germline V gene data show CDR1 as SQVTM and CDR2 as ANQGSEA. For the CDR3, the DNA is TGCAGCGTTGATCGGCACAGAGAGACCCAGTACTTC. Its translation: CSVDRHRETQYF.

This chain links TRBV10-3 with TRBJ2-7, with TRBD1 identical over 12 bases. The CDR3 contains 15 residues. V shed 4 bases, J shed 6 bases, and the junction held 7 bases outside the gene matches. Looked up from germline, CDR1 is ENHRY and CDR2 is SYGVKD. The CDR3 sequence: CAISGLGQGAGEQYF. CDR3 bases: TGTGCCATCAGTGGACTGGGACAGGGGGCCGGCGAGCAGTACTTC.

The chain employs TRBV20-1 and TRBJ1-3; a weak D match, TRBD1 (6 bases). V was pared by 1 base and J by 0 bases, with 16 bases between. Germline values: CDR1 DFQATT, CDR2 SNEGSKA (reference sequence). The CDR3 loop spans 17 amino acids. CDR3 region: CSARGSRDTSSGNTIYF. DNA for the CDR3: TGCAGTGCTAGAGGCTCCCGGGACACGAGCTCTGGAAACACCATATATTTT.

This clonotype was detected a few times. The V gene is TRBV27, the J gene TRBJ1-2; 7 bases are shared with TRBD1. The CDR3 is 15 residues long. Germline V gene sequence: CDR1 MNHEY, CDR2 SMNVEV (reference sequence). After removal of 5 bases from V and 4 bases from J, the junction contained 10 bases not matched to a gene. The CDR3 sequence is CASSTLGGPPYGYTF. The CDR3 nucleotides are TGTGCCAGCAGTACTCTAGGGGGCCCTCCCTATGGCTACACCTTC.

V gene TRBV7-2 combines with J gene TRBJ2-3; 8 bases match TRBD1. V gave up 5 bases and J gave up 2 bases; unmatched junction bases: 9. CDR3 size: 16 residues. Germline V lookup: CDR1 SGHTA, CDR2 FQGNSA. CDR3 sequence: CASSPRYRGNTDTQYF. The CDR3 DNA is TGTGCCAGCAGCCCGAGATACAGGGGGAACACAGATACGCAGTATTTT. Using reference TRBV7-2 and TRBJ2-3 for the parts outside the CDR3, the full variable domain is GAGVSQSPSNKVTEKGKDVELRCDPISGHTALYWYRQSLGQGLEFLIYFQGNSAPDKSGLPSDRFSAERTGGSVSTLTIQRTQQEDSAVYLCASSPRYRGNTDTQYFGPGTRLTVL.

In this sample, this clonotype turned up a few times. The genes are TRBV4-3 and TRBJ2-3, with unresolved D. The CDR3 totals 15 residues. The ends were cut back, 6 bases at V and 5 bases at J, with 18 bases in the middle. CDR1 LGHNA and CDR2 YSLEER come from the germline V gene. The CDR3 DNA reads as TGCGCCAGCAGTCCTACAGTAACCCTGGGAGATACGCAGTATTTT. Protein: CASSPTVTLGDTQYF.

This chain connects TRBV12-3 or TRBV12-4 to TRBJ1-5, with 9 nucleotides matching TRBD1. There are 16 residues in the CDR3. With V trimmed by 4 bases and J by 1 base, 5 bases remained unmatched. The CDR3 coding sequence is TGTGCCAGCAGTTACTTCGACAGGGGGAGCAATCAGCCCCAGCATTTT. Translation: CASSYFDRGSNQPQHF.

In its sample, this clonotype was seen a few times. The chain couples TRBV5-5 to TRBJ2-7; D unresolved. The CDR3 contains 16 residues. Trimming took off 1 base at V and 2 bases at J, with 16 bases between the two ends. CDR1 SGHKS and CDR2 YYEKEE come from the germline V gene (reference sequence). The CDR3 spells CASSLSRPGATYEQYF. CDR3 in DNA: TGTGCCAGCAGCTTGTCTAGGCCAGGTGCCACCTACGAGCAGTACTTC.

The V gene is TRBV7-9, the J gene TRBJ1-3; 7 nucleotides align to TRBD1. The V gene's germline CDR1 is SEHNR and CDR2 FQNEAQ (reference sequence). Trimming removed 6 bases from V and 7 bases from J; junction bases left unmatched: 3. CDR3 length: 12 residues. The CDR3 protein is CASSPQGNTIYF. The CDR3 DNA reads TGTGCCAGCAGTCCACAGGGGAACACCATATATTTT.

This clonotype came up a few times. This chain connects TRBV24-1 to TRBJ2-5; 10 positions match TRBD2. The CDR3 length is 15 residues. The germline V gene has CDR1 KGHDR and CDR2 SFDVKD. V shed 4 bases and J 4 bases; nucleotides not matched to a gene: 5. The CDR3 DNA reads as TGTGCCACCAGTGACCCTCGACTAGCGGGAGAGACCCAGTACTTC. Amino acids: CATSDPRLAGETQYF.

In this sample, this clonotype turned up many times. The rearrangement uses TRBV4-1 and TRBJ1-6, with D unresolved. Germline CDR1 reads MGHRA; CDR2 reads YSYEKL. This CDR3 has 12 residues. Trimming stripped 1 base from V and 9 bases from J, with 4 bases between. CDR3 in amino acids: CASSQGVSPLHF. The CDR3 DNA follows: TGCGCCAGCAGCCAAGGAGTTTCACCCCTCCACTTT.

The table lists this clonotype with a few counts. The chain uses TRBV3-1 and TRBJ2-5; 9 nucleotides agree with TRBD2. V shed 5 bases, J shed 2 bases, and the junction held 3 bases outside the gene matches. CDR1 is LGHDT and CDR2 is YNNKEL in the germline V gene (reference sequence). The CDR3 sequence is 14 residues long. The CDR3 sequence: CASSFSGGQETQYF. Written as DNA, the CDR3 is TGTGCCAGCAGCTTTAGCGGGGGACAAGAGACCCAGTACTTC.

This clonotype has more than one count but fewer than ten. This chain connects TRBV6-1 to TRBJ2-6; D is uncertain. CDR1 and CDR2 (germline): MNHNS, SASEGT. The V and J ends lost 9 bases and 4 bases respectively, with 7 bases between them. This CDR3 is built from 12 residues. This CDR3 reads CASEAGANVLTF. Written as DNA, the CDR3 is TGTGCCAGTGAAGCGGGGGCCAACGTCCTGACTTTC.

This clonotype was recorded only once. The chain has TRBV7-9 and TRBJ2-7; no clear D. V lost 5 bases and J lost 3, with 11 bases in between. The CDR3 consists of 13 residues. Germline CDR1 reads SEHNR; CDR2 reads FQNEAQ (reference sequence). For the CDR3, the DNA is TGTGCCAGCAGCCCTACTGCGGACTACGAGCAGTACTTC. It yields the protein CASSPTADYEQYF. Full variable domain (missing parts from reference TRBV7-9 and TRBJ2-7): DTGVSQNPRHKITKRGQNVTFRCDPISEHNRLYWYRQTLGQGPEFLTYFQNEAQLEKSRLLSDRFSAERPKGSFSTLEIQRTEQGDSAMYLCASSPTADYEQYFGPGTRLTVT.

This clonotype occurred once. The V gene is TRBV24-1, the J gene TRBJ1-1, with TRBD1 identical over 8 bases. This CDR3 region has 16 residues. Unmatched junction bases numbered 14, after V lost 12 bases and J lost 0 bases. Germline V gene lookup returns CDR1 KGHDR and CDR2 SFDVKD. CDR3 amino acids: CAGPGGGKLVNTEAFF. CDR3 DNA: TGTGCCGGACCAGGGGGCGGAAAGCTGGTGAACACTGAAGCTTTCTTT.

This clonotype was counted only a few times. The rearrangement links TRBV5-1 to TRBJ2-3; D gene ambiguous. Germline CDR1 is SGHRS and CDR2 is YFSETQ. The CDR3 length is 16 residues. Trimming removed 4 bases from V and 0 bases from J, with 15 bases in between. The CDR3 reads CASSPTPQQSTDTQYF. The CDR3 DNA reads TGCGCCAGCAGCCCGACCCCGCAGCAAAGCACAGATACGCAGTATTTT.

This rearrangement joins TRBV20-1 to TRBJ1-1; D gene unclear. The CDR3 contains 14 residues. Looked up from germline, CDR1 is DFQATT and CDR2 is SNEGSKA (reference sequence). The germline V and J ends were trimmed by 6 bases and 0 bases, with 14 bases remaining between them. The CDR3 bases are TGCAGTGCCGAACGTGAAAAAATGAACACTGAAGCTTTCTTT. This sequence encodes CSAEREKMNTEAFF.

The sample holds a few counts of this clonotype. The V and J genes are TRBV25-1 and TRBJ2-3, with D tentatively TRBD2 (5 bases). V lost 3 bases to trimming and J lost 0 bases, with 10 bases between them. This CDR3 region has 15 residues. The germline V gene encodes CDR1 MGHDK and CDR2 SYGVNS. The CDR3 DNA reads as TGTGCCAGCAGTGATTCAAGGAGGAGCACAGATACGCAGTATTTT. Amino acid sequence: CASSDSRRSTDTQYF. Full variable domain (outside the CDR3, taken from reference TRBV25-1 and TRBJ2-3): EADIYQTPRYLVIGTGKKITLECSQTMGHDKMYWYQQDPGMELHLIHYSYGVNSTEKGDLSSESTVSRIRTEHFPLTLESARPSHTSQYLCASSDSRRSTDTQYFGPGTRLTVL.

V usage is TRBV5-1 and J usage is TRBJ2-2; 9 bases line up with TRBD2. CDR1 and CDR2 from the germline V gene are SGHRS and YFSETQ. This CDR3 is 20 amino acids long. V was clipped by 1 base and J by 5 bases; unmatched bases: 18. This chain's CDR3 is CASSLWPSGTSAGVTGELFF. The CDR3 region has the DNA TGCGCCAGCAGCTTGTGGCCTAGCGGGACCTCAGCGGGCGTAACCGGGGAGCTGTTTTTT.

This clonotype has a handful of counts. This chain joins TRBV5-1 and TRBJ1-1; 7 nucleotides match TRBD1. CDR1 is SGHRS, CDR2 YFSETQ, per germline. Trimming cost V 0 bases and J 3 bases; bases outside gene matches: 8. This CDR3 comprises 16 residues. CDR3 coding DNA: TGCGCCAGCAGCTTGGAGTACAGGGGATGGTACACTGAAGCTTTCTTT. It yields the protein CASSLEYRGWYTEAFF.

This clonotype was observed a handful of times. The chain has TRBV6-2 or TRBV6-3 and TRBJ1-1, with 11 bases aligning to TRBD1. CDR1 and CDR2 (germline): MNHEY, SVGEGT. There are 18 residues in the CDR3. V was clipped by 0 bases and J by 4 bases; unmatched bases: 10. DNA of the CDR3: TGTGCCAGCAGTTACTCTTCCGGACAGGGGGCGCGGGTCACTGAAGCTTTCTTT. It is translated as CASSYSSGQGARVTEAFF.